This T cell receptor (beta chain) was documented in a study of response to subunit inactivated influenza vaccine (dated by TCRdb to the late 2010s). General notes on the study: Deep quantitative T cell receptor repertoire profiling was used in the study to track responses to a trivalent subunit inactivated influenza vaccine. The full study reports these points: The authors proposed that each seasonal influenza vaccination may bring in only a limited number of new T cells.

The library was generated by RT-PCR. TCRdb shows the sequencer as Illumina HiSeq 2500. The public sequencing data were trimmed at Q25 with fastp and processed into clonotypes with MiXCR by TCRdb, which kept only in-frame beta chains. Here each entry gathers all rows of one CDR3 protein and keeps the most common genes and DNA. The sample has about 480,000 distinct CDR3 sequences on record, about 25% of them singletons. The ten biggest clones cover under 2.5% of the sample. Cut back by 1 base and 4 bases, the V and J ends lie 8 bases apart. CDR1 LGHNA and CDR2 YSLEER were looked up in the germline V gene. From the cysteine up to the phenylalanine, the CDR3 has a length of 14 residues. Solely the CDR3 DNA is kept, with 42 bases framed from the first base. This clonotype was observed a few times. The target of this receptor is not known. It has no much larger one-base neighbor in the sample; base qualities were not kept.

The chain employs TRBV4-3 and TRBJ2-1; no D segment can be confidently identified. This receptor was identified in a man aged 45 to 65 who received an inactivated influenza vaccine. Donor details come from another sample of the same person, matched by shared clones. Sequencing was performed on CD4+ T cells sorted from PBMCs, taken more than 4 days after vaccination. This receptor has the CDR3 CASSQVNRYNEQFF. The DNA is as follows: TGCGCCAGCAGCCAAGTAAACAGATACAATGAGCAGTTCTTC.